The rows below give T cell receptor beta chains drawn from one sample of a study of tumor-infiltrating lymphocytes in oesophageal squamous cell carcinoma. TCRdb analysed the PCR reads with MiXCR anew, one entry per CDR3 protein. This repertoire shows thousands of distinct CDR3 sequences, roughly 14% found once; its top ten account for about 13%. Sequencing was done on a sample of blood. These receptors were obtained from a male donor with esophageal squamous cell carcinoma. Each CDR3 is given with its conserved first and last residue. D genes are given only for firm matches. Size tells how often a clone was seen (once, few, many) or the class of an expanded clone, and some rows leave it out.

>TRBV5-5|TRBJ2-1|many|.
TGTGCCAGCAGCCGGGACCCCAGGGATGGCAATGAGCAGTTCTTC
CASSRDPRDGNEQFF
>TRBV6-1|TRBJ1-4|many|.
TGTGCCAGCACCGGGACGGGGGATAATGAAAAACTGTTTTTT
CASTGTGDNEKLFF
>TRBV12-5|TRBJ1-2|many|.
TGTGCTAGTGGCCGTTACACCACTAACTATGGCTACACCTTC
CASGRYTTNYGYTF
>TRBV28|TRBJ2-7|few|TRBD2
TGTGCCAGCAGGAGCGGGGGGGTCTCCTACGAGCAGTACTTC
CASRSGGVSYEQYF
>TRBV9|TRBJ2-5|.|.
TGTGCCAGCAGCGTAGAGCCCATTTACCAAGAGACCCAGTACTTC
CASSVEPIYQETQYF
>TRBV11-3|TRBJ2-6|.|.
TGTGCCAGCAGCTCCTGGACTTTC
CASSSWTF
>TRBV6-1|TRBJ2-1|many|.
TGTGCCAGCAGTTCTAATATCAGGGGAAGCAATGAGCAGTTCTTC
CASSSNIRGSNEQFF
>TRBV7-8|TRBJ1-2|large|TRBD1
TGTGCCAGCAGCCCCGACAGGGGGCTTGACTATGGCTACACCTTC
CASSPDRGLDYGYTF
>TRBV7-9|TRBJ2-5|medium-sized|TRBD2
TGTGCCAGCAGCTTAGTCAGCGGGGGCGAGACCCAGTACTTC
CASSLVSGGETQYF
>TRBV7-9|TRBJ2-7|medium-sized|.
TGTGCCAGCAGCTTAGGGTTCGGAATCTCCTACGAGCAGTACTTC
CASSLGFGISYEQYF
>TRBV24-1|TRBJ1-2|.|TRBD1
TGTGCCACCAGTGAAGCCGGGACAGCTAATTATGGCTACACCTTC
CATSEAGTANYGYTF
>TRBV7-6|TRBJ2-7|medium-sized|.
TGTGCCAGCAGCTTAGCGGGGGGCGGTTACTACGAGCAGTACTTC
CASSLAGGGYYEQYF
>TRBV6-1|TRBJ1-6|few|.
.
CDRAGTDLIHPSTF
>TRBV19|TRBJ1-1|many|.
TGTGCCAGTAGTACCGACCTGGGGGACACTGAAGCTTTCTTT
CASSTDLGDTEAFF
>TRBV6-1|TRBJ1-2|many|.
TGTGCCAGCAGTGAACGGCCGGCAAGCTATGGCTACACCTTC
CASSERPASYGYTF
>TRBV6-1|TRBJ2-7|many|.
TGTGCCAGCACACTGTTTGGGGTAGCGGTCTCGTCCTACAATGAGCAGTACTTC
CASTLFGVAVSSYNEQYF
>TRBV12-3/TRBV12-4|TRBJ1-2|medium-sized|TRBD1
TGTGCCAGCAGTACAGGGGACGCGGCTGATGGCTACACCTTC
CASSTGDAADGYTF
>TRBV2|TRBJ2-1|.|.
TGTGCCAGCAGCGCAACGCAGGGCAATGAGCAGTTCTTC
CASSATQGNEQFF
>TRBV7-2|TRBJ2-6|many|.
TGTGCCAGCAGCACGACGACTTTC
CASSTTTF
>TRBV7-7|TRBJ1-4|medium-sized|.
TGTGCTAGCAGCCGAGGGTGGAATGAAAAACTGTTTTTT
CASSRGWNEKLFF
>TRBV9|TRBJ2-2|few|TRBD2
TGTGCCAGCAGCGTATCGGCGGGGGGGGCCGGGGAGCTGTTTTTT
CASSVSAGGAGELFF
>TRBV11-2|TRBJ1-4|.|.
TGTGCCAGCAGCATTCAGGGTAACTCTAATGAAAAACTGTTTTTT
CASSIQGNSNEKLFF
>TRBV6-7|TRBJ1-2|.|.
TGTGCCAGCAGTTTTTTTTTAACCCTAAACTATGGCTACACCTTC
CASSFFLTLNYGYTF
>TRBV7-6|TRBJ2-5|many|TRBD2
TGTGCCAGCAGCTTAGTTACCGGACTAGCGTTAGAGCAGTACTTC
CASSLVTGLALEQYF
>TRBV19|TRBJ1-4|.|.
TGTGCCACCAGCTCCGGGGCGATAAATGAAAAACTGTTTTTT
CATSSGAINEKLFF
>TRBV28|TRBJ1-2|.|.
TGTGCCAGCACCCAGTCGAGGGTTGGCTACACCTTC
CASTQSRVGYTF
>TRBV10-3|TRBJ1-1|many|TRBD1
TGTGCCATCAGAAGCCACAGGGGAAATTTGAACACTGAAGCTTTCTTT
CAIRSHRGNLNTEAFF
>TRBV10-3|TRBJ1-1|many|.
TGTGCCATCAGTGATGGGACATTTGGGGCTTTCTTT
CAISDGTFGAFF
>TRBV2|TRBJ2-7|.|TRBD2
TGTGCCAGCAGTGAAGAAGCGGGAGGACTGGAGCAGTACTTC
CASSEEAGGLEQYF
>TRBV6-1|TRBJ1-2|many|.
TGTGCCAGCAAACAGACAGGAGCTAACTATGGCTACACCTTC
CASKQTGANYGYTF
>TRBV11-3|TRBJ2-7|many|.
TGTGCCAGCAGCCCGCGACCCAACTACGAGCAGTACTTC
CASSPRPNYEQYF
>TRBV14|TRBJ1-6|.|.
TGTGCCAGCAGCCACAAAACAGGGATCGGTAATTCACCCCTCCACTTT
CASSHKTGIGNSPLHF
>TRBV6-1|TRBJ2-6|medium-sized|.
TGTGCCAGCAGTGAGGGAGCCTCTGGGGCCAACGTCCTGACTTTC
CASSEGASGANVLTF
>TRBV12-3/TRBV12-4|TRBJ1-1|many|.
TGTGCCAGCAGGTTAGGGCAGGAGAACACTGAAGCTTTCTTT
CASRLGQENTEAFF
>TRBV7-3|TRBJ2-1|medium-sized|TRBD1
TGTGCCAGCAGCTTAGTCGGGACAGACGAAAATGAGCAGTTCTTC
CASSLVGTDENEQFF
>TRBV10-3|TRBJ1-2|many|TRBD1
TGTGCCATCAGCGGACAGGGGAACTATGGCTACACCTTC
CAISGQGNYGYTF
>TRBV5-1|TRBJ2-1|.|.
TGCGCCAGCAGCCCCAGTATCTTGGAGAATTCACCCCTCCACTTC
CASSPSILENSPLHF
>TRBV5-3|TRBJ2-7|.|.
TGTGCCAGCAGCGCGGGGATCAACTCCTACGAGCAGTACTTC
CASSAGINSYEQYF
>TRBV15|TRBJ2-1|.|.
TGTGCCACCAGCAGAGGGGGCGGGGTCTACAATGAGCAGTTCTTC
CATSRGGGVYNEQFF
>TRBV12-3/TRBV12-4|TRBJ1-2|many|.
TGTGCCAGCACAGGGTCCGGGACGCTACCCTACACCTTC
CASTGSGTLPYTF
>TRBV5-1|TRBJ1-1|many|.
TGCGCCAGCAGCTTAAGGCGGGGGGCGAATGAAGCTTTCTTT
CASSLRRGANEAFF
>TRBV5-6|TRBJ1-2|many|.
TGTGCCAGCAGCTTAAAGGGATCGGTCTACTATGGCTACACCTTC
CASSLKGSVYYGYTF